This T cell receptor (beta chain) came from a study of blood T cell repertoires in COVID-19. Study overall: COVID-19 samples, acute and convalescent, were from the United States, Italy and Spain. The cDNA or gDNA used as material had been derived from T cells, B-cell-depleted T cells, or PBMCs.

In the authors' methods: From reference gene primer amplification, estimates of nucleated cell counts were derived. The method was immunoSEQ multiplex PCR; TCRdb's version includes in-frame clones alone and lacks a portion of them. The D gene and trimming were derived from the DNA, and the V and J assignments and clone size from that table. The sample has approximately 210,000 clones; under 85% are singletons. Those enrolled in Seattle joined during active infection and were followed longitudinally afterward. Trimming left V 4 bases short and J 6 bases short, with 10 bases between. The length of the CDR3 is 13 residues. Germline V gene lookup returns CDR1 MNHEY and CDR2 SVGAGI.

Specimen: peripheral blood. V usage is TRBV6-5 and J usage is TRBJ2-1; TRBD1 is a possible D gene (6 bases). This sequence was found in a woman at least 80 years old with COVID-19, enrolled during active disease. CDR3: CASSSYRANEQFF. The CDR3 DNA sequence: TGTGCCAGCAGTTCCTACAGGGCCAATGAGCAGTTCTTC.